This T cell receptor (beta chain) comes out of a study of blood T cell repertoires in COVID-19. The overall study: PBMCs, B-cell-depleted T cells, or T cells provided the cDNA or gDNA that made up the material.

TCRdb keeps only in-frame clones here, not all; method: immunoSEQ multiplex PCR. The sample carries some 180,000 clones, about 80% recorded once. Trimming took 3 bases from V and 6 from J, leaving 11 bases between them. The CDR3 consists of 14 residues. Germline CDR1 is LNHDA and CDR2 is SQIVND (reference sequence). The sequenced sample was peripheral blood. The chain is built from TRBV19 and TRBJ2-2; tentatively, D is TRBD2 (7 bases). This clonotype originated in a man in his sixties with acute or convalescent COVID-19. The CDR3 DNA reads TGTGCCAGTAGTATGAGGGGGGGCGCCGGGGAGCTGTTTTTT. Encoded protein: CASSMRGGAGELFF.